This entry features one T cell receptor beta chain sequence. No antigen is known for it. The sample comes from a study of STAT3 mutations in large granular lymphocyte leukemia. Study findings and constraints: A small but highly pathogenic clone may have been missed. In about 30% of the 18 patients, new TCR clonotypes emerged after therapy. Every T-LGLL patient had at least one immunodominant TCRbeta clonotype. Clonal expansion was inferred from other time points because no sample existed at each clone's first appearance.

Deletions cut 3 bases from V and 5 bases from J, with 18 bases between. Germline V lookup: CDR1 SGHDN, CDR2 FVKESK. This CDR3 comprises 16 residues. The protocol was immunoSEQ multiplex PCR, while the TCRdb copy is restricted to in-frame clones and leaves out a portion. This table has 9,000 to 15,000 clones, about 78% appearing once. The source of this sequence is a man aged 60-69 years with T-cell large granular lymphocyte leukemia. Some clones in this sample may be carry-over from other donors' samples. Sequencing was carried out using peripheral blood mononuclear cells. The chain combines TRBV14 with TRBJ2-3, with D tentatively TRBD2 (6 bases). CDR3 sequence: CASSHFVARREDTQYF. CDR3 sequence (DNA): TGTGCCAGCAGCCATTTCGTTGCCCGGCGGGAAGATACGCAGTATTTT.